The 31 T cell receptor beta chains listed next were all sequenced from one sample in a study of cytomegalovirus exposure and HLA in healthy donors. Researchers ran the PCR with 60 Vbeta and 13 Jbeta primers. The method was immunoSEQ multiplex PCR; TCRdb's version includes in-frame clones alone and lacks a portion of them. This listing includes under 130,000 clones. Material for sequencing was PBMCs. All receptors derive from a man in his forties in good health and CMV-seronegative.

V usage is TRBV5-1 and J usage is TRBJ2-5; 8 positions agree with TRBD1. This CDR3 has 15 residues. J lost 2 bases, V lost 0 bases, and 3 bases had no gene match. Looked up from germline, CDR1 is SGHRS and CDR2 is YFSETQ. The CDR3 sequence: CASSLGTGGQETQYF. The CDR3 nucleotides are TGCGCCAGCAGCTTGGGAACAGGGGGTCAAGAGACCCAGTACTTC.

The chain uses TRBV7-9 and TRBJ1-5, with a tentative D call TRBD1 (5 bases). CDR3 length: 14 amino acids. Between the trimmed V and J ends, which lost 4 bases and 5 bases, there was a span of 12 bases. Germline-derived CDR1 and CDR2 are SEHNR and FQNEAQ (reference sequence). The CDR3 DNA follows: TGTGCCAGCAGCTCGGGGGGGATTGATCAGCCCCAGCATTTT. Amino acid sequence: CASSSGGIDQPQHF.

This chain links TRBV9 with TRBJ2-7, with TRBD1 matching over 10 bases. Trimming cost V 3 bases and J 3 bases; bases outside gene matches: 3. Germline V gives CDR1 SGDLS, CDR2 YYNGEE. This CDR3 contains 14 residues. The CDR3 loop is CASSARTGGYEQYF. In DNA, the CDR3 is TGTGCCAGCAGCGCCCGGACAGGGGGCTACGAGCAGTACTTC.

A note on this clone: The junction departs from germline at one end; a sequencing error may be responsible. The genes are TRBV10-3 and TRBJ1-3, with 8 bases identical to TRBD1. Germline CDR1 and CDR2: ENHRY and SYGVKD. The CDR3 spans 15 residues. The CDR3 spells CAISVQGASGDTIYF. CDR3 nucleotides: TGTGCCATCAGTGTCCAGGGGGCCAGTGGAGACACCATATATTTT.

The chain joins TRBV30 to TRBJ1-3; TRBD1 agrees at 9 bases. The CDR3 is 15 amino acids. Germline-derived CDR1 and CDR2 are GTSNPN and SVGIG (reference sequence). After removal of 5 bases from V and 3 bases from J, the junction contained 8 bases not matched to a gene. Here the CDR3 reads CAWGNTGGFGNTIYF. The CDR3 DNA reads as TGTGCCTGGGGAAACACAGGGGGCTTTGGAAACACCATATATTTT.

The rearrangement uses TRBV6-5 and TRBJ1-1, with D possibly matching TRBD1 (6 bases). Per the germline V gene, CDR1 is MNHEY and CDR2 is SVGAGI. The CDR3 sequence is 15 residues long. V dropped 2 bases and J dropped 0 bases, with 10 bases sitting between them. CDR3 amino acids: CASSYLGQLNTEAFF. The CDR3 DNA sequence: TGTGCCAGCAGTTACCTAGGACAGTTGAACACTGAAGCTTTCTTT.

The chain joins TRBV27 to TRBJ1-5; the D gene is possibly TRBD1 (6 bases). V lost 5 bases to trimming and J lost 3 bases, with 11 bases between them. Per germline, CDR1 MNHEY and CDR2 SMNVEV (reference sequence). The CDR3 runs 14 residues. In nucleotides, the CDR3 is TGTGCCAGCAGTCTCTCAGGGGACAATCAGCCCCAGCATTTT. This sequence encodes CASSLSGDNQPQHF.

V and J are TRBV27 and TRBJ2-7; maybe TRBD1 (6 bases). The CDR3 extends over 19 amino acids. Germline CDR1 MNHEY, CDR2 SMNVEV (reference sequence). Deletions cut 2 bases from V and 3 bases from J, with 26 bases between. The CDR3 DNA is TGTGCCAGCAGTTTAGAGGCCCCCTTGGGGACACCCTTAGGCTACGAGCAGTACTTC. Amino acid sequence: CASSLEAPLGTPLGYEQYF.

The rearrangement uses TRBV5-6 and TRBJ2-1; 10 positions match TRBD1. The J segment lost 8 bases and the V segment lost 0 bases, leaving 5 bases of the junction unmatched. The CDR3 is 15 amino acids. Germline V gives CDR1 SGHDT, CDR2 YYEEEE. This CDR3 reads CASSLVGQGVYEQFF. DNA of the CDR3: TGTGCCAGCAGCTTGGTAGGACAGGGGGTCTATGAGCAGTTCTTC.

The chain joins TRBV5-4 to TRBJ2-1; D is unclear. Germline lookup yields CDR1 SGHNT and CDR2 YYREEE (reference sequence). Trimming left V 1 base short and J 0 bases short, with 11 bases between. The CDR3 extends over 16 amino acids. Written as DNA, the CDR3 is TGTGCCAGCAGCTTGTATACTATCAGCTCCTACAATGAGCAGTTCTTC. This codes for CASSLYTISSYNEQFF.

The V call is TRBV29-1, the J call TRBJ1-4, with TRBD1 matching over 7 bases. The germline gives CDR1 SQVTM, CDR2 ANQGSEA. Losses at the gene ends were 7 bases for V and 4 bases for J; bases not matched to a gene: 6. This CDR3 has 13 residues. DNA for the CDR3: TGCAGCGCCAGACAGGGTAGTAATGAAAAACTGTTTTTT. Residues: CSARQGSNEKLFF.

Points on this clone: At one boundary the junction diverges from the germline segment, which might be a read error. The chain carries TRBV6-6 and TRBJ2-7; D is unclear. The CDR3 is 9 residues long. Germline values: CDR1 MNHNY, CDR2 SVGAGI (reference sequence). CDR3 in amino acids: CASEPPMTF. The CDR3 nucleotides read TGTGCCAGCGAGCCCCCGATGACTTTC.

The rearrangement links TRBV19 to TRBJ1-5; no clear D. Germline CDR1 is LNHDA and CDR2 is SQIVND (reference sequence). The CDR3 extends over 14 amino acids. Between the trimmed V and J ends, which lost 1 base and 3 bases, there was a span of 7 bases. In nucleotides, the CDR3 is TGTGCCAGTAGTATAGCGGGGTACAATCAGCCCCAGCATTTT. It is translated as CASSIAGYNQPQHF.

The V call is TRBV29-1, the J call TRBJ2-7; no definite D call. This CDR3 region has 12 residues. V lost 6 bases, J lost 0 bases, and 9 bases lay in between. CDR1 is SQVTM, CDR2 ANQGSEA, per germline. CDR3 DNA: TGCAGCGTGGAGAAGAGCTCCTACGAGCAGTACTTC. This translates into CSVEKSSYEQYF.

The CDR3, as DNA: TGTGCCAGCAGCTTAGACAGGGTGGCTGGCTACACCTTC. This encodes CASSLDRVAGYTF. This rearrangement joins TRBV7-2 to TRBJ1-2; TRBD1 might be the D (6 bases). The germline V gene encodes CDR1 SGHTA and CDR2 FQGNSA. The V and J ends lost 1 base and 7 bases respectively, with 10 bases between them. CDR3 length equals 13 residues. The whole variable domain, remainder taken from reference TRBV7-2 and TRBJ1-2, is GAGVSQSPSNKVTEKGKDVELRCDPISGHTALYWYRQSLGQGLEFLIYFQGNSAPDKSGLPSDRFSAERTGGSVSTLTIQRTQQEDSAVYLCASSLDRVAGYTFGSGTRLTVV.

CDR3 sequence reads: CASSIQGLDGELFF. The CDR3 DNA reads TGTGCCAGCAGCATACAGGGATTGGACGGGGAGCTGTTTTTT. The chain recombines TRBV7-6 with TRBJ2-2; TRBD1 might be the D (6 bases). This CDR3 has 14 amino acids. V lost 5 bases to trimming and J lost 7 bases, with 14 bases between them. The germline V gene encodes CDR1 SGHVS and CDR2 FNYEAQ.

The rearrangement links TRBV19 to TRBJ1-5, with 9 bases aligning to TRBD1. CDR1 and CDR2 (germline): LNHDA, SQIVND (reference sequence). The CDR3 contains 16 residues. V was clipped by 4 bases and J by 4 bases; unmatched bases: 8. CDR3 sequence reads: CASSSPGQGVNQPQHF. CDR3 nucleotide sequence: TGTGCCAGTAGTAGTCCGGGACAGGGAGTAAATCAGCCCCAGCATTTT.

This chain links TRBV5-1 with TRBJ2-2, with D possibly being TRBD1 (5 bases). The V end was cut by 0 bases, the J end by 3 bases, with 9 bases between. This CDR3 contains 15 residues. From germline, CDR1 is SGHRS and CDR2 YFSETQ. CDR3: CASSLEGPYTGELFF. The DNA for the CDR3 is TGCGCCAGCAGCTTGGAGGGGCCCTACACCGGGGAGCTGTTTTTT.

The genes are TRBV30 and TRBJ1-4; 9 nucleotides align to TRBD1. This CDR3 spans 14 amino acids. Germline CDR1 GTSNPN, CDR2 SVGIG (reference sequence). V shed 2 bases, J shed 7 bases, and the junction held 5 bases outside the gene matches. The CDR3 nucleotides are TGTGCCTGGAGTTACGGGACAGGGAGTGAAAAACTGTTTTTT. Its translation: CAWSYGTGSEKLFF.

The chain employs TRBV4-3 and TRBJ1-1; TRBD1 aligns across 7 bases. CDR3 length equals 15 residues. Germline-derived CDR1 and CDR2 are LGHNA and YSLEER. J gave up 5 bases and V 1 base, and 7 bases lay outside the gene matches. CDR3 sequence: CASSQAIQGLTEAFF. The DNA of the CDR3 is TGCGCCAGCAGCCAAGCTATACAGGGGTTAACTGAAGCTTTCTTT.

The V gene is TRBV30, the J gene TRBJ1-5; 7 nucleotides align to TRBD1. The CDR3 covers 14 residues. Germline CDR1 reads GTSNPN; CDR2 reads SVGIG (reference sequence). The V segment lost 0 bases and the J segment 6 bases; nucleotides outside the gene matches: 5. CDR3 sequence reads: CAWSVRGGGQPQHF. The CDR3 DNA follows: TGTGCCTGGAGTGTACGAGGGGGCGGTCAGCCCCAGCATTTT.

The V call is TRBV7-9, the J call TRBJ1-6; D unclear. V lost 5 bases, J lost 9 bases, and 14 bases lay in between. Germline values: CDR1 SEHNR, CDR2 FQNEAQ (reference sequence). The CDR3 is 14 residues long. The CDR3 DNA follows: TGTGCCAGCAGCACGGGTCAGATGGGTTCACCCCTCCACTTT. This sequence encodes CASSTGQMGSPLHF.

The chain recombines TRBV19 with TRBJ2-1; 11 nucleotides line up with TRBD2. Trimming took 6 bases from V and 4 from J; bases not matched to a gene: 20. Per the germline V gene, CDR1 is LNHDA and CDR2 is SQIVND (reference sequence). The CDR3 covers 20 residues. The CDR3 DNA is TGTGCCAGTAGGAGTGGGGGGCTGGGGACTAGCGGTAGAGGTTACAATGAGCAGTTCTTC. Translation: CASRSGGLGTSGRGYNEQFF.

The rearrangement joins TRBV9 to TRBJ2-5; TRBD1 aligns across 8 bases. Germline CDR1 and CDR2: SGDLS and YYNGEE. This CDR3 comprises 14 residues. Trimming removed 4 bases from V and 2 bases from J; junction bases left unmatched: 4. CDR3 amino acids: CASSPRQGQETQYF. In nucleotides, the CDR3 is TGTGCCAGCAGCCCCAGACAGGGGCAAGAGACCCAGTACTTC.

This CDR3 is CASSFHRRYNEQFF. DNA of the CDR3: TGTGCCAGCAGTTTTCACAGGCGCTACAATGAGCAGTTCTTC. The chain recombines TRBV28 with TRBJ2-1, with D perhaps matching TRBD1 (5 bases). The CDR3 sequence is 14 residues long. Germline values: CDR1 MDHEN, CDR2 SYDVKM. Trimming shortened V by 3 bases and J by 3 bases, and 9 bases separated the two germline ends.

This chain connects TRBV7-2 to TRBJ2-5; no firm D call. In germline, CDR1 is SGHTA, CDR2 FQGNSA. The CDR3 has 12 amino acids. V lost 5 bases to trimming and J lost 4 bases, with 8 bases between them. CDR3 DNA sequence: TGTGCCAGCAGCCCGGGTTTAGAGACCCAGTACTTC. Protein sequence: CASSPGLETQYF.

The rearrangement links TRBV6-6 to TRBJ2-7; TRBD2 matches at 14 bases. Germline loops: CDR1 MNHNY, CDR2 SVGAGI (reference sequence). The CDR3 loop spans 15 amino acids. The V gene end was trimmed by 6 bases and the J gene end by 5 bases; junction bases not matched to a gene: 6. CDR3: CASSRTSGRSHEQYF. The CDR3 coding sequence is TGTGCCAGCAGCCGGACTAGCGGGAGGTCTCACGAGCAGTACTTC.

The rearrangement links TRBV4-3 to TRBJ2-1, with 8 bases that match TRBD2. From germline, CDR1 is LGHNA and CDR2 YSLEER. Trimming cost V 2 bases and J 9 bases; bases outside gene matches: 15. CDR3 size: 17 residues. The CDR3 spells CASSQRSLAEGTGEQFF. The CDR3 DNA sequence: TGCGCCAGCAGCCAAAGGTCACTAGCGGAAGGTACGGGTGAGCAGTTCTTC.

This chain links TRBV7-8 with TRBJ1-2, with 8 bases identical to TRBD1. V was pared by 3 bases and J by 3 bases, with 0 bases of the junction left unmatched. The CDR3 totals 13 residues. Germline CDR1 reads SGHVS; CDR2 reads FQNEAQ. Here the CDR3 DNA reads TGTGCCAGCAGCTTGACAGGGGACTATGGCTACACCTTC. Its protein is CASSLTGDYGYTF.

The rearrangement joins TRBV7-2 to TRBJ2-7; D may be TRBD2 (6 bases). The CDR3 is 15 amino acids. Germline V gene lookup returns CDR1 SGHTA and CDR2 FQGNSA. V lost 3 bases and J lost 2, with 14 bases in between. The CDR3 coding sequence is TGTGCCAGCAGCTTCTCCGGACTACCGGCCTACGAGCAGTACTTC. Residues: CASSFSGLPAYEQYF. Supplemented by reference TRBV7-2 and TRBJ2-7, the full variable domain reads GAGVSQSPSNKVTEKGKDVELRCDPISGHTALYWYRQSLGQGLEFLIYFQGNSAPDKSGLPSDRFSAERTGGSVSTLTIQRTQQEDSAVYLCASSFSGLPAYEQYFGPGTRLTVT.

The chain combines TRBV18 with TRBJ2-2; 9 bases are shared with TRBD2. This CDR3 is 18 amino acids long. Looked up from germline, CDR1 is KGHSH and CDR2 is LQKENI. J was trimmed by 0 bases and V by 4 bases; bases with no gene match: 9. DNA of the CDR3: TGTGCCAGCTCACTCAATAGCGGGGGAGCCGCGAACACCGGGGAGCTGTTTTTT. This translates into CASSLNSGGAANTGELFF.